One and the same sample provided the 21 T cell receptor beta chains below, sequenced in a study of blood T cell repertoires in COVID-19. Clones were sequenced by immunoSEQ multiplex PCR, and TCRdb holds only the in-frame ones, with some missing. The table shows some 230,000 clones, with about nine tenths occurring only once. The material sequenced was peripheral blood. The receptor set was obtained from a man aged 25-45 years who had recovered from COVID-19.

The rearrangement links TRBV7-6 to TRBJ2-7; the match to TRBD2 covers 10 bases. V lost 5 bases, J lost 7 bases, and 11 bases stayed unmatched. This CDR3 spans 15 amino acids. Germline assignment: CDR1 SGHVS and CDR2 FNYEAQ. In nucleotides, the CDR3 is TGTGCCAGCAGCCCGTCGATAGCGGGGGGAGGGGAGCAGTACTTC. Protein: CASSPSIAGGGEQYF.

The chain links TRBV5-1 to TRBJ1-6; D gene ambiguous. The CDR3 is made up of 15 amino acids. The germline V gene encodes CDR1 SGHRS and CDR2 YFSETQ. V was clipped by 4 bases and J by 8 bases, with 16 bases between them. This chain's CDR3 is CASSPDPPGDSPLHF. CDR3 DNA sequence: TGCGCCAGCAGCCCAGACCCTCCCGGGGATTCACCCCTCCACTTT.

The rearrangement links TRBV19 to TRBJ2-7; tentatively, D is TRBD1 (5 bases). Germline lookup yields CDR1 LNHDA and CDR2 SQIVND (reference sequence). V gave up 3 bases and J gave up 4 bases, with 16 bases separating them. The CDR3 loop spans 15 amino acids. The CDR3 loop is CASSMGGRVGYEQYF. Here the CDR3 DNA reads TGTGCCAGTAGTATGGGTGGCAGGGTAGGGTACGAGCAGTACTTC.

The rearrangement uses TRBV3-1 (or the pseudogene TRBV3-2) and TRBJ2-3, with D maybe TRBD1 (5 bases). The V and J ends lost 0 bases and 2 bases respectively, with 9 bases between them. The CDR3 extends over 15 amino acids. Germline V gene sequence: CDR1 LGHDT, CDR2 YNNKEL (reference sequence). CDR3 nucleotides: TGTGCCAGCAGCCAAGAGAACAGGAACACAGATACGCAGTATTTT. It is translated as CASSQENRNTDTQYF.

The chain carries TRBV11-2 and TRBJ2-5, with D tentatively TRBD2 (6 bases). The V end lost 2 bases, the J end lost 5 bases, and 12 bases lay between the germline ends. CDR1 is SGHAT, CDR2 FQNNGV, per germline. This CDR3 has 14 amino acids. The CDR3 region is CASSLIRDWETQYF. For the CDR3, the DNA is TGTGCCAGCAGCTTAATCCGGGACTGGGAGACCCAGTACTTC.

The J gene is TRBJ1-5, the V gene TRBV2, with D hard to call. The CDR3 has 14 amino acids. Germline lookup yields CDR1 SNHLY and CDR2 FYNNEI. The V end was cut by 6 bases, the J end by 2 bases, with 11 bases between. CDR3 DNA sequence: TGTGCCAGCAGGACGGGGTTTGGCAATCAGCCCCAGCATTTT. Translated: CASRTGFGNQPQHF.

This chain joins TRBV10-3 and TRBJ2-2, with D unresolved. This CDR3 has 11 amino acids. CDR1 ENHRY and CDR2 SYGVKD come from the germline V gene. V gave up 10 bases and J gave up 0 bases, with 3 bases separating them. Here the CDR3 DNA reads TGTGCCACCTCGAACACCGGGGAGCTGTTTTTT. Translated, it gives CATSNTGELFF.

The chain has TRBV6-1 and TRBJ1-5; D is uncertain. The V end lost 2 bases, the J end lost 0 bases, and 8 bases lay between the germline ends. The CDR3 is made up of 15 amino acids. The germline V gene encodes CDR1 MNHNS and CDR2 SASEGT. The CDR3 DNA is TGTGCCAGCAGTGAACCCAGTAATAGCAATCAGCCCCAGCATTTT. Translated: CASSEPSNSNQPQHF.

This clone was seen just once. The chain has TRBV10-3 and TRBJ2-6; TRBD1 matches 8 bases. The CDR3 extends over 17 amino acids. The V gene end was trimmed by 2 bases and the J gene end by 0 bases; junction bases not matched to a gene: 3. In germline, CDR1 is ENHRY, CDR2 SYGVKD. DNA for the CDR3: TGTGCCATCAGTGAGAGAACAGGGGGCTCTGGGGCCAACGTCCTGACTTTC. It encodes CAISERTGGSGANVLTF.

This clone was seen once. V usage is TRBV7-9 and J usage is TRBJ1-2; a weak D match, TRBD1 (5 bases). Germline assignment: CDR1 SEHNR and CDR2 FQNEAQ (reference sequence). V dropped 4 bases and J dropped 7 bases, with 16 bases sitting between them. This CDR3 is 14 amino acids long. In DNA, the CDR3 is TGTGCCAGCAGCTCTTGGGGCGGGGGACGTGGCTACACCTTC. This gives the protein CASSSWGGGRGYTF.

The rearrangement uses TRBV4-3 and TRBJ2-3; D is perhaps TRBD2 (5 bases). This CDR3 spans 14 amino acids. Per the germline V gene, CDR1 is LGHNA and CDR2 is YSLEER. The ends were cut back, 4 bases at V and 2 bases at J, with 10 bases in the middle. The CDR3 DNA sequence: TGCGCCAGCAGCCTCCGGAGGAACACAGATACGCAGTATTTT. This codes for CASSLRRNTDTQYF.

A single count supports this clone. The V call is TRBV30, the J call TRBJ1-1; D is unclear. V lost 5 bases and J lost 1, with 11 bases in between. The CDR3 is 13 amino acids. Looked up from germline, CDR1 is GTSNPN and CDR2 is SVGIG (reference sequence). This chain's CDR3 is CAWDPKRNTEAFF. For the CDR3, the DNA is TGTGCCTGGGACCCGAAGAGGAACACTGAAGCTTTCTTT.

The chain uses TRBV7-2 and TRBJ1-1; D possibly corresponds to TRBD1 (6 bases). The CDR3 has 14 amino acids. CDR1 and CDR2 from the germline V gene are SGHTA and FQGNSA. V gave up 0 bases and J gave up 5 bases, with 10 bases separating them. The CDR3 here is CASSLAQGGTEAFF. CDR3 bases: TGTGCCAGCAGCTTAGCACAGGGCGGGACTGAAGCTTTCTTT.

The chain joins TRBV7-6 to TRBJ2-1; 9 nucleotides agree with TRBD2. Germline assignment: CDR1 SGHVS and CDR2 FNYEAQ. The CDR3 length is 16 residues. V lost 6 bases and J lost 3; bases outside the gene matches: 9. This chain's CDR3 is CASSSGGGGGYNEQFF. DNA of the CDR3: TGTGCCAGCAGTTCCGGAGGCGGGGGGGGCTACAATGAGCAGTTCTTC.

This chain links TRBV6-2 or TRBV6-3 with TRBJ2-7; no clear D. This CDR3 has 13 amino acids. Trimming shortened V by 6 bases and J by 6 bases, and 15 bases separated the two germline ends. Germline CDR1 MNHEY, CDR2 SVGEGT. The CDR3 DNA reads as TGTGCCAGCAGCCTCGCTCTAGATACCGAGCAGTACTTC. Its protein product is CASSLALDTEQYF.

The chain employs TRBV5-8 and TRBJ1-5; 7 bases agree with TRBD1. J gave up 10 bases and V 5 bases, and 12 bases lay outside the gene matches. Germline lookup yields CDR1 SGHTS and CDR2 YDEGEE. The CDR3 totals 14 residues. In nucleotides, the CDR3 is TGTGCCAGCAGACACGGGACAGAAAAGAGTCCCCAGCATTTT. Translated: CASRHGTEKSPQHF.

The chain recombines TRBV3-1 (or the pseudogene TRBV3-2) with TRBJ1-5, with 7 nucleotides matching TRBD1. The CDR3 spans 15 residues. The germline CDR1 and CDR2 sequences are LGHDT and YNNKEL (reference sequence). J was trimmed by 5 bases and V by 2 bases; bases with no gene match: 6. CDR3 nucleotide sequence: TGTGCCAGCAGCCAAAACCAGGGGGGAGATCAGCCCCAGCATTTT. Translating it yields CASSQNQGGDQPQHF.

The gene calls are TRBV5-1 and TRBJ1-5; no firm D call. Per the germline V gene, CDR1 is SGHRS and CDR2 is YFSETQ. V gave up 3 bases and J gave up 1 base, with 5 bases separating them. The CDR3 length is 13 residues. CDR3 DNA: TGCGCCAGCAGCTACCGGAGCAATCAGCCCCAGCATTTT. This gives the protein CASSYRSNQPQHF.

This chain links TRBV6-5 with TRBJ1-6; D is unresolved. Germline V CDR1 and CDR2: MNHEY, SVGAGI. The CDR3 covers 14 residues. Trimming removed 4 bases at V and 7 bases at J, with 11 bases between. Here the CDR3 reads CASSLSGANSPLHF. Here the CDR3 DNA reads TGTGCCAGCAGTTTATCCGGAGCGAATTCACCCCTCCACTTT.

The rearrangement links TRBV24-1 to TRBJ2-1; D uncertain. The CDR3 extends over 14 amino acids. V was clipped by 3 bases and J by 7 bases, with 12 bases between them. From germline, CDR1 is KGHDR and CDR2 SFDVKD. CDR3 region: CATSDARVENEQFF. The CDR3 DNA sequence: TGTGCCACCAGTGATGCCCGGGTTGAAAATGAGCAGTTCTTC.

The J gene is TRBJ1-2, the V gene TRBV5-1; D is ambiguous. Trimming removed 0 bases at V and 4 bases at J, with 7 bases between. The CDR3 has 13 amino acids. Germline V gene sequence: CDR1 SGHRS, CDR2 YFSETQ. The CDR3 region is CASSLAPLYGYTF. The CDR3 DNA reads as TGCGCCAGCAGCTTGGCTCCCCTCTATGGCTACACCTTC.